This TCR beta chain comes out of a study of control samples from healthy donors and cancer patients. Germline CDR1 reads KGHSH; CDR2 reads LQKENI. J gave up 5 bases and V 3 bases, and 4 bases lay outside the gene matches. The CDR3 runs 15 residues. Clones were read by immunoSEQ multiplex PCR, and TCRdb kept only the in-frame ones, dropping some. The data show fewer than 200,000 clones, about 90% seen once. This receptor was obtained from a woman aged 50 to 65 in good health. V gene TRBV18 combines with J gene TRBJ1-5; 10 nucleotides agree with TRBD1. Material for sequencing was blood. Here the CDR3 reads CASSPGQGGYQPQHF. As DNA, the CDR3 is TGTGCCAGCTCACCCGGACAGGGGGGCTATCAGCCCCAGCATTTT.